This T cell receptor (beta chain) was captured by sequencing in a study of T cell responses to AZD1222 COVID-19 vaccine. The CDR3 sequence is 15 residues long. V lost 5 bases, J lost 4 bases, and 9 bases stayed unmatched. Germline V CDR1 and CDR2: SGHTA, FQGNSA. Using immunoSEQ multiplex PCR, the repertoire was profiled, and TCRdb retains in-frame clones only, with some absent. The repertoire holds 120,000 to 150,000 clones, with approximately 90% as singletons. On this clone itself: Its antigen is unknown.

Study-level results: Repertoire sampling happened only post peak T cell response. Mostly white British, mostly female donors; authors suggested clonal diversity may be underestimated. Among vaccine-associated CD4 TCRs, coverage spanned spike, with dominance at 160-218 and 743-854.

The receptor was isolated from an adult in good health. V and J are TRBV7-2 and TRBJ1-2; 8 positions match TRBD1. The source was peripheral blood, collected on day 0 of AZD1222 vaccination. The CDR3 loop is CASSPSTGQGYGYTF. CDR3 DNA sequence: TGTGCCAGCAGCCCCTCCACTGGACAGGGCTATGGCTACACCTTC.